The 15 T cell receptor beta chains below all came from one sample that was sequenced in a study of neurological immune-mediated disorders. TCRdb ran MiXCR on the 5' RACE reads and lists one entry per CDR3 protein. The sample shows roughly 60,000 distinct CDR3 sequences, about 3.7% of them seen only once. Sequenced sample: PBMCs. These receptors were collected from a woman between 45 and 60 years old with multiple sclerosis.

Many counts were recorded for this clonotype. Germline is not matched at one junction end, which may reflect a read error. DNA of the CDR3: TGTGCCAGCAGCTTCCATGACGGGACAGTGAACTTC. It yields the protein CASSFHDGTVNF. The chain joins TRBV7-9 to TRBJ2-7; 7 bases map to TRBD1. This CDR3 comprises 12 residues. CDR1 SEHNR and CDR2 FQNEAQ come from the germline V gene (reference sequence).

At least ten counts were recorded for this clonotype. V gene TRBV7-8 combines with J gene TRBJ2-2; 7 positions agree with TRBD1. V dropped 3 bases and J dropped 4; count of bases not matched to a gene: 2. CDR1 and CDR2 from the germline V gene are SGHVS and FQNEAQ. The CDR3 runs to 14 residues. CDR3 coding DNA: TGTGCCAGCAGCTTTGGGACAGTCACCGGGGAGCTGTTTTTT. Encoded protein: CASSFGTVTGELFF. Full variable domain (missing parts from reference TRBV7-8 and TRBJ2-2): GAGVSQSPRYKVAKRGQDVALRCDPISGHVSLFWYQQALGQGPEFLTYFQNEAQLDKSGLPSDRFFAERPEGSVSTLKIQRTQQEDSAVYLCASSFGTVTGELFFGEGSRLTVL.

This clonotype was seen many times. This chain joins TRBV7-8 and TRBJ2-3; TRBD2 agrees at 11 bases. CDR3 length: 17 amino acids. V shed 4 bases, J shed 0 bases, and the junction held 6 bases outside the gene matches. The germline V gene has CDR1 SGHVS and CDR2 FQNEAQ. The DNA for the CDR3 is TGTGCCAGCAGCTCACTAGCGGGAGAACTTAGCACAGATACGCAGTATTTT. It translates to CASSSLAGELSTDTQYF.

This clonotype was picked up many times. This chain joins TRBV5-1 and TRBJ2-3, with 8 bases that match TRBD1. This CDR3 region has 16 residues. Germline loops: CDR1 SGHRS, CDR2 YFSETQ. Trimming at V came to 4 bases and at J to 2 bases, leaving 9 bases not matched to a gene. CDR3 protein: CASSPRSDRVTDTQYF. The CDR3 nucleotides read TGCGCCAGCAGCCCCCGATCGGACAGGGTCACAGATACGCAGTATTTT.

This clonotype was observed at least ten times. CDR3 protein: CASSLNRNQETQYF. The CDR3 DNA follows: TGTGCCAGCAGCCTGAACAGGAACCAAGAGACCCAGTACTTC. The V gene is TRBV7-2, the J gene TRBJ2-5, with a possible D match to TRBD1 (5 bases). Trimming left V 5 bases short and J 0 bases short, with 10 bases between. This CDR3 is built from 14 residues. The germline V gene has CDR1 SGHTA and CDR2 FQGNSA.

On this clonotype: A read error may account for a junction end that differs from germline. The chain has TRBV27 and TRBJ1-6; 7 bases are shared with TRBD1. Germline V gene sequence: CDR1 MNHEY, CDR2 SMNVEV (reference sequence). The CDR3 is 19 residues long. The CDR3 nucleotides are TGTGCCAGCAGCTCATTACGCAGCGCCCAGGGGGGAATCGGTTCACCCCTCAACTTT. Amino acid sequence: CASSSLRSAQGGIGSPLNF.

V and J are TRBV7-3 and TRBJ1-1; D uncertain. V lost 4 bases, J lost 1 base, and 7 bases lay in between. Germline CDR1 SGHTA, CDR2 FQGTGA. CDR3 size: 13 residues. Here the CDR3 reads CASSSLENTEAFF. The CDR3 DNA is TGTGCCAGCAGCTCATTGGAGAACACTGAAGCTTTCTTT.

Many counts were recorded for this clonotype. The chain is built from TRBV20-1 and TRBJ2-3, with TRBD1 matching 7 bases. There are 14 residues in the CDR3. V shed 7 bases, J shed 0 bases, and the junction held 7 bases outside the gene matches. Germline CDR1 DFQATT, CDR2 SNEGSKA (reference sequence). CDR3 loop: CSVKGQRSTDTQYF. The CDR3 DNA reads TGCAGTGTCAAGGGACAGCGCAGCACAGATACGCAGTATTTT.

This clonotype was picked up many times. The rearrangement joins TRBV20-1 to TRBJ1-3, with 8 bases identical to TRBD1. Trimming took 1 base from V and 0 from J; bases not matched to a gene: 2. Germline V gene data show CDR1 as DFQATT and CDR2 as SNEGSKA (reference sequence). The CDR3 covers 15 residues. CDR3 bases: TGCAGTGCTAGAGCCGGGACAGGCTCTGGAAACACCATATATTTT. Amino acid sequence: CSARAGTGSGNTIYF.

This clonotype came up many times. This chain uses TRBV7-2 with TRBJ2-1; 12 nucleotides align to TRBD2. This CDR3 is 14 amino acids long. The germline V gene has CDR1 SGHTA and CDR2 FQGNSA. Trimming at V came to 5 bases and at J to 15 bases, leaving 11 bases not matched to a gene. CDR3 residues: CASSPGLAGSLPFF. The CDR3, as DNA: TGTGCCAGCAGCCCAGGACTAGCGGGGAGTCTTCCGTTCTTC. The variable domain in full, with the rest retrieved from reference TRBV7-2 and TRBJ2-1, is GAGVSQSPSNKVTEKGKDVELRCDPISGHTALYWYRQSLGQGLEFLIYFQGNSAPDKSGLPSDRFSAERTGGSVSTLTIQRTQQEDSAVYLCASSPGLAGSLPFFGPGTRLTVL.

This clonotype was seen at least ten times. The chain combines TRBV7-9 with TRBJ2-5; 10 bases align to TRBD2. V dropped 0 bases and J dropped 1; count of bases not matched to a gene: 14. The CDR3 extends over 20 amino acids. Per the germline V gene, CDR1 is SEHNR and CDR2 is FQNEAQ (reference sequence). CDR3 sequence reads: CASSLARRASGSGLQETQYF. CDR3 DNA: TGTGCCAGCAGCTTAGCGAGGAGGGCTAGCGGGAGTGGTCTCCAAGAGACCCAGTACTTC.

Comment on this clonotype: Since a much larger clone is just one base distant, this may be a read error. The chain uses TRBV10-3 and TRBJ2-7, with D uncertain. Germline CDR1 reads ENHRY; CDR2 reads SYGVKD. The CDR3 length is 14 residues. V lost 2 bases and J lost 4, with 12 bases in between. This CDR3 reads CAISEGVVLYEQYF. The CDR3 DNA follows: TGTGCCATCAGTGAGGGTGTGGTTCTGTACGAGCAGTACTTC.

This clonotype appeared a few times. Here the CDR3 reads CSARGVEAPNQEQFF. In DNA, the CDR3 is TGCAGTGCCCGGGGGGTGGAGGCCCCTAATCAAGAGCAGTTCTTC. This sequence joins TRBV20-1 and TRBJ2-1; 7 bases line up with TRBD2. With V trimmed by 6 bases and J by 10 bases, 18 bases remained unmatched. The CDR3 loop spans 15 amino acids. Germline lookup yields CDR1 DFQATT and CDR2 SNEGSKA (reference sequence).

This clonotype was seen once. V gene TRBV10-1 combines with J gene TRBJ1-1; 9 positions match TRBD1. CDR3 length: 15 residues. Losses at the gene ends were 8 bases for V and 2 bases for J; bases not matched to a gene: 9. From germline, CDR1 is WNHNN and CDR2 SYGVQD (reference sequence). Here the CDR3 DNA reads TGCGCCAGCCCTAATCGACAGGGGGACAACACTGAAGCTTTCTTT. This gives the protein CASPNRQGDNTEAFF.

This clonotype showed up just a few times. This rearrangement joins TRBV5-5 to TRBJ2-6, with D perhaps TRBD2 (6 bases). Germline loops: CDR1 SGHKS, CDR2 YYEKEE (reference sequence). The CDR3 totals 19 residues. Trimming left V 2 bases short and J 2 bases short, with 20 bases between. The CDR3 coding sequence is TGTGCCAGCAGCTTTGGGGGGACTGTGGCCTTCACTGGGGCCAACGTCCTGACTTTC. Its translation is CASSFGGTVAFTGANVLTF. Looking up the rest from reference TRBV5-5 and TRBJ2-6 gives the full variable domain: DAGVTQSPTHLIKTRGQQVTLRCSPISGHKSVSWYQQVLGQGPQFIFQYYEKEERGRGNFPDRFSARQFPNYSSELNVNALLLGDSALYLCASSFGGTVAFTGANVLTFGAGSRLTVL.